This T cell receptor (beta chain) is drawn from a study of graft-versus-host responses after intestinal transplantation. About the research overall: Each recipient received anti-thymocyte globulin induction, then tacrolimus and steroids for approximately three years. General study points: Allograft graft-versus-host to host-versus-graft clonal ratios ran high in patients with graft-donor T cell macrochimerism. Early post-transplant HvG declines showed an association with peak circulating GvH clone levels.

As regards this clone: As yet, its antigen is unknown.

The table came from immunoSEQ multiplex PCR; TCRdb's copy has only in-frame clones and leaves some out. The sample holds over 100,000 clones, about 92% seen once. Germline V CDR1 and CDR2: LNHDA, SQIVND (reference sequence). CDR3 length: 13 residues. V was shortened by 7 bases and J by 6 bases, with 12 bases between the two germline ends. The sequence derives from a human donor who was the organ donor for an intestinal transplant. V and J are TRBV19 and TRBJ2-2; D possibly matches TRBD1 or TRBD2 (5 bases each). The sample was unstimulated CD8+ T cells sorted from spleen or lymph node cells, taken before transplant. The CDR3, as DNA: TGTGCCAGTACCATGGGACGGTCCGGGGAGCTGTTTTTT. Translation gives CASTMGRSGELFF.